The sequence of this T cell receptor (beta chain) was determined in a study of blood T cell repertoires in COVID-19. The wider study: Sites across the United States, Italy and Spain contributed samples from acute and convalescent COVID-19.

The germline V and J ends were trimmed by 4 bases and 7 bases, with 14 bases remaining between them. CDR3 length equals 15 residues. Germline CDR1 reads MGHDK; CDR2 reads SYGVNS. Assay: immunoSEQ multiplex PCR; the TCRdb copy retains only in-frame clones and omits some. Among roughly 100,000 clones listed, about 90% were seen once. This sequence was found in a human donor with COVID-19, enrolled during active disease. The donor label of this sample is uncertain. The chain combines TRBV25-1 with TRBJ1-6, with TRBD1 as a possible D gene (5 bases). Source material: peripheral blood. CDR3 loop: CASSGRGGWNSPLHF. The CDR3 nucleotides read TGTGCCAGCAGTGGCCGTGGGGGGTGGAATTCACCCCTCCACTTT.